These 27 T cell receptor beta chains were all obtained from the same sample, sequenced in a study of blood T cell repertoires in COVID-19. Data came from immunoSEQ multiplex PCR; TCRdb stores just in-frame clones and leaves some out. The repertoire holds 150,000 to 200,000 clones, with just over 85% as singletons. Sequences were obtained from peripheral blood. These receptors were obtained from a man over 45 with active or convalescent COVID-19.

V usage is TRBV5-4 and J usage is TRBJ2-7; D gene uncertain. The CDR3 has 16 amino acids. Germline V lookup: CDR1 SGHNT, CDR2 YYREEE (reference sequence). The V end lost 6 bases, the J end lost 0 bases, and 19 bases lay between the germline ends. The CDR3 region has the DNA TGTGCCAGCAAAAGGTCCGGAGACTCGAGCTCCTACGAGCAGTACTTC. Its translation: CASKRSGDSSSYEQYF.

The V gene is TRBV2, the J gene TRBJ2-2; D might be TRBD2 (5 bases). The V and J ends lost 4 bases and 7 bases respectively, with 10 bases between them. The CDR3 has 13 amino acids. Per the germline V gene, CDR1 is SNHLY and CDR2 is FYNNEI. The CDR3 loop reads CASSGDGVGELFF. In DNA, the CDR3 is TGTGCCAGCAGTGGCGACGGGGTCGGGGAGCTGTTTTTT.

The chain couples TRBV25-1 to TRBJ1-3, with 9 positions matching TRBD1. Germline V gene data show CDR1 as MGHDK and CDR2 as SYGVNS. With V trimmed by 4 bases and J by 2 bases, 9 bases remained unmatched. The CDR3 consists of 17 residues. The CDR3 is CASSGRPGTGTGNTIYF. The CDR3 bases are TGTGCCAGCAGTGGCCGACCCGGGACAGGGACTGGAAACACCATATATTTT. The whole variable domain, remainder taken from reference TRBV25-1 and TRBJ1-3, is EADIYQTPRYLVIGTGKKITLECSQTMGHDKMYWYQQDPGMELHLIHYSYGVNSTEKGDLSSESTVSRIRTEHFPLTLESARPSHTSQYLCASSGRPGTGTGNTIYFGEGSWLTVV.

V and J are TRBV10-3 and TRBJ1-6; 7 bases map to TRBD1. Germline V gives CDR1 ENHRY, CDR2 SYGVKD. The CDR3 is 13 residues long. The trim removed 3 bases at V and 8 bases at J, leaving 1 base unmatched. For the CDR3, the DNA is TGTGCCATCAGTGAAACAGGGGATTCACCCCTCCACTTT. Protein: CAISETGDSPLHF.

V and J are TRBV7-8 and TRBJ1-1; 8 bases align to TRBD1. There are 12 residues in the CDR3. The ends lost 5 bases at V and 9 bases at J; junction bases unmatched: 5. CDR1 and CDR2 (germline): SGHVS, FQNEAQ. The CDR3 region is CASSHTGGQAFF. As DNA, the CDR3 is TGTGCCAGCAGCCACACAGGGGGGCAAGCTTTCTTT. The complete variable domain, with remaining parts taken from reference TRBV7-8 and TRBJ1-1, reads GAGVSQSPRYKVAKRGQDVALRCDPISGHVSLFWYQQALGQGPEFLTYFQNEAQLDKSGLPSDRFFAERPEGSVSTLKIQRTQQEDSAVYLCASSHTGGQAFFGQGTRLTVV.

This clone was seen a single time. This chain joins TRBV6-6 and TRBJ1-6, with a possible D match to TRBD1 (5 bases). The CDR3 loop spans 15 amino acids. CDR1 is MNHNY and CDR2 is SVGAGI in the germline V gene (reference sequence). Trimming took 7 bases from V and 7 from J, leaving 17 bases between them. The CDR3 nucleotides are TGTGCCAGCACCCTCCTCGGGGGGTACAATTCACCCCTCCACTTT. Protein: CASTLLGGYNSPLHF.

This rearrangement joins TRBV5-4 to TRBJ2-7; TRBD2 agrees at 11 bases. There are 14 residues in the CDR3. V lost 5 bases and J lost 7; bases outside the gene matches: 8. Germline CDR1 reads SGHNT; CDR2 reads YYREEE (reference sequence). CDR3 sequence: CASRKDSGGGEQYF. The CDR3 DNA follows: TGTGCCAGCAGAAAAGATAGCGGGGGGGGAGAGCAGTACTTC.

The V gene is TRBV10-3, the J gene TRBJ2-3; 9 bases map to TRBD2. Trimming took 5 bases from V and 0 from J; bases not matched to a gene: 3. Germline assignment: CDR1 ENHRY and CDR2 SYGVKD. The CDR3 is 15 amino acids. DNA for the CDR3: TGTGCCATCAGTAGACTAGCGGATAGCACAGATACGCAGTATTTT. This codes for CAISRLADSTDTQYF.

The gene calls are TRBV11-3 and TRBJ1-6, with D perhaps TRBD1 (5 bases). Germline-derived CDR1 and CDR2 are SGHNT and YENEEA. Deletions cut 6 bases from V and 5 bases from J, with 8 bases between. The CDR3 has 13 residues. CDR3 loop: CASSRQNNSPLHF. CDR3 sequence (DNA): TGTGCCAGCAGTAGACAGAATAATTCACCCCTCCACTTT.

This CDR3 is CASSLDSGERTDTQYF. The CDR3 DNA is TGTGCCAGCAGCTTAGACTCGGGAGAGCGCACAGATACGCAGTATTTT. The chain uses TRBV7-2 and TRBJ2-3; weak D call: TRBD2 (6 bases). Trimming removed 1 base at V and 1 base at J, with 12 bases between. Germline V lookup: CDR1 SGHTA, CDR2 FQGNSA. This CDR3 region has 16 residues.

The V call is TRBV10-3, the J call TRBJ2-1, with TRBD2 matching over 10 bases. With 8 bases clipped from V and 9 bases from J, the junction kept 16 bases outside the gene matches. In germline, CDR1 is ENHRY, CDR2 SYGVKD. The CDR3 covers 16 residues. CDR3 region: CAIEREGRGLIGEQFF. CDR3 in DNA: TGTGCCATCGAGCGGGAGGGCCGAGGGTTAATAGGTGAGCAGTTCTTC.

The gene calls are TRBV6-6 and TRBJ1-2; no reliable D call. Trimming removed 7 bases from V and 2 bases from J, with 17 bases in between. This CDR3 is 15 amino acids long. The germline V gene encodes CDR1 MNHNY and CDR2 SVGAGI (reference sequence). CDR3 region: CASNLAQHPNYGYTF. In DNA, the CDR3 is TGTGCCAGCAACCTAGCCCAGCACCCCAACTATGGCTACACCTTC.

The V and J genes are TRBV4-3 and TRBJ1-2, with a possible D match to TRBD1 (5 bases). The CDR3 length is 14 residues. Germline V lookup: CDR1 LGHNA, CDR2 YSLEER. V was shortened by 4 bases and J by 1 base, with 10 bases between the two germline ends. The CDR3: CASSLAGDNYGYTF. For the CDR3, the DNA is TGCGCCAGCAGCCTGGCGGGGGATAACTATGGCTACACCTTC.

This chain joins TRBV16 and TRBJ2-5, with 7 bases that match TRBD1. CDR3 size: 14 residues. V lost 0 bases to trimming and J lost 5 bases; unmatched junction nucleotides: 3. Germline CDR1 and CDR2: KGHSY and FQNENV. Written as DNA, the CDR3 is TGTGCCAGCAGCCAATCTACCAGGGGGGAGACCCAGTACTTC. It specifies CASSQSTRGETQYF.

The CDR3 spells CASSPLAPGTVIYNEQFF. Written as DNA, the CDR3 is TGTGCCAGCTCACCACTAGCGCCCGGGACAGTAATCTACAATGAGCAGTTCTTC. This rearrangement joins TRBV18 to TRBJ2-1, with 7 nucleotides matching TRBD1. This CDR3 region has 18 residues. CDR1 and CDR2 (germline): KGHSH, LQKENI. Germline trimming cut 1 base from V and 3 bases from J; bases unmatched to any gene: 12.

The CDR3 sequence is CASSLARRVVDNSPLHF. CDR3 nucleotide sequence: TGTGCCAGCAGCTTGGCCCGACGGGTTGTTGATAATTCACCCCTCCACTTT. The chain combines TRBV5-4 with TRBJ1-6; D unclear. The CDR3 has 17 amino acids. V was cut by 0 bases and J by 5 bases, with 15 bases left in between. Looked up from germline, CDR1 is SGHNT and CDR2 is YYREEE (reference sequence).

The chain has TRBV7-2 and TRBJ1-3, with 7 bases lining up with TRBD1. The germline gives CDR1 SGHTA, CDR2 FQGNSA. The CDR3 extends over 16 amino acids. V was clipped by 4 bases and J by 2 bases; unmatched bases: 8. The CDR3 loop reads CASSSPRQGPGNTIYF. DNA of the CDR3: TGTGCCAGCAGCTCGCCCCGACAGGGCCCTGGAAACACCATATATTTT.

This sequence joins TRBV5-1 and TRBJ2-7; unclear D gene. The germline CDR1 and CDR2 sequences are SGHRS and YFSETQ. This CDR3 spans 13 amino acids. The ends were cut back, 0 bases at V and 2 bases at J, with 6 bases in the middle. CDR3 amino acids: CASSLDRTYEQYF. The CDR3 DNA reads TGCGCCAGCAGCTTGGACAGAACCTACGAGCAGTACTTC.

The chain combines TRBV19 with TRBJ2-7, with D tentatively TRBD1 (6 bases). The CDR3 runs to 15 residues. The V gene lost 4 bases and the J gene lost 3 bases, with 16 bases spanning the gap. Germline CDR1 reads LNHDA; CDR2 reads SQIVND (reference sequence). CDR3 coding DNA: TGTGCCAGTAGTAAGGGACAAACCTACGGCTACGAGCAGTACTTC. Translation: CASSKGQTYGYEQYF.

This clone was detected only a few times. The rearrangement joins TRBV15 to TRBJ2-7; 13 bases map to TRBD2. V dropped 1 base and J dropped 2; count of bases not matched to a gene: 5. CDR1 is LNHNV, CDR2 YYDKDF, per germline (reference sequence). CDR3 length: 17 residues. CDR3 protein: CATSRVGTSGIPYEQYF. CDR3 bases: TGTGCCACCAGCAGAGTAGGGACTAGCGGGATCCCCTACGAGCAGTACTTC.

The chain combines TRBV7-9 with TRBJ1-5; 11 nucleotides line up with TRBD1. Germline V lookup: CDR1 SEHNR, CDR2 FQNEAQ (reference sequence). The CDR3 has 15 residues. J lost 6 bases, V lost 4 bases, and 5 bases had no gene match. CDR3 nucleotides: TGTGCCAGCAGCTCCGGACAGGGGGCTGCTCAGCCCCAGCATTTT. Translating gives CASSSGQGAAQPQHF.

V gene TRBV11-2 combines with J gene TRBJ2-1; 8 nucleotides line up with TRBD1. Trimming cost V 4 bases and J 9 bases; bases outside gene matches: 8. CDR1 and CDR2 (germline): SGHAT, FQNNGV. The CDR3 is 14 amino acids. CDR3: CASSYKPGGVEQFF. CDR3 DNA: TGTGCCAGCAGCTACAAACCAGGGGGCGTTGAGCAGTTCTTC.

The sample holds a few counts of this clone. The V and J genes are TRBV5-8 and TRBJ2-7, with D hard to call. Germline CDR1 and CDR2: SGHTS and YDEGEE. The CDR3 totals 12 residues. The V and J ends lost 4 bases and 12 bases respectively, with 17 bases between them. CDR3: CASSRALRVGYF. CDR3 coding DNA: TGTGCCAGCAGCCGTGCCCTGCGCGTCGGGTACTTC.

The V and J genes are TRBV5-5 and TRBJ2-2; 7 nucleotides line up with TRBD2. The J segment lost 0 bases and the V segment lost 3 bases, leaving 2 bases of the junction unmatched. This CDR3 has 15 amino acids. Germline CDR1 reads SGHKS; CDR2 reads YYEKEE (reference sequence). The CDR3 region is CASSWGGSNTGELFF. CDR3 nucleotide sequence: TGTGCCAGCAGCTGGGGAGGGTCGAACACCGGGGAGCTGTTTTTT.

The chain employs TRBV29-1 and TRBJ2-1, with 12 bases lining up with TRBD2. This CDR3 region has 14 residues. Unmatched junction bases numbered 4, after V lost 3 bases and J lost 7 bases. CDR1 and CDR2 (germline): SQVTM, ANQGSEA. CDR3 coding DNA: TGCAGCGTTGATCGACTAGCGGGGGAGAATGAGCAGTTCTTC. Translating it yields CSVDRLAGENEQFF.

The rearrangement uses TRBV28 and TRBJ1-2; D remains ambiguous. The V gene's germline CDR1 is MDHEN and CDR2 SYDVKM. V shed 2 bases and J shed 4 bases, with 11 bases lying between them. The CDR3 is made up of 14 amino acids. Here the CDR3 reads CASSLNEEGYGYTF. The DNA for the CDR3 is TGTGCCAGCAGTTTAAATGAAGAGGGCTATGGCTACACCTTC.

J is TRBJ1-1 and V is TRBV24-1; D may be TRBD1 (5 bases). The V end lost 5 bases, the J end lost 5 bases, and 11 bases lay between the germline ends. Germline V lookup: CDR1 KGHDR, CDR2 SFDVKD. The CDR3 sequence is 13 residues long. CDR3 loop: CATSVQGGTEAFF. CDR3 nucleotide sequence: TGTGCCACCAGTGTCCAGGGAGGTACTGAAGCTTTCTTT.